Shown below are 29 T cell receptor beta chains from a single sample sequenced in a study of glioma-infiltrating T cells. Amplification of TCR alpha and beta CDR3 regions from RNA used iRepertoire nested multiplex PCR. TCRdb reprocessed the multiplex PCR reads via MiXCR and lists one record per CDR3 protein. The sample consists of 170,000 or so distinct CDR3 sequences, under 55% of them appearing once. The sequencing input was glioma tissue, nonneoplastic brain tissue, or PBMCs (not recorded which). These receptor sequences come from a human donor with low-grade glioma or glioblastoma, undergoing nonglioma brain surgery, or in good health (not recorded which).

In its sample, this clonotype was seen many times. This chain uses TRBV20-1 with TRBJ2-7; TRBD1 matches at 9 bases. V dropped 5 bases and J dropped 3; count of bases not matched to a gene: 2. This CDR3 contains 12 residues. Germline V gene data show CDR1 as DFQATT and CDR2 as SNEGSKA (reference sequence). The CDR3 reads CSAVTGGYEQYF. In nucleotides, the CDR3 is TGCAGTGCTGTGACAGGGGGCTACGAGCAGTACTTC.

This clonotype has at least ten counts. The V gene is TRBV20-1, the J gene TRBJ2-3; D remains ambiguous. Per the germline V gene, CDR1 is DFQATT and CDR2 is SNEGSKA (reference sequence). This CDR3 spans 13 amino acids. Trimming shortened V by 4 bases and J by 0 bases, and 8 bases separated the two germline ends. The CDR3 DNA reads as TGCAGTGCTAAAGGGTCTAGCACAGATACGCAGTATTTT. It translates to CSAKGSSTDTQYF.

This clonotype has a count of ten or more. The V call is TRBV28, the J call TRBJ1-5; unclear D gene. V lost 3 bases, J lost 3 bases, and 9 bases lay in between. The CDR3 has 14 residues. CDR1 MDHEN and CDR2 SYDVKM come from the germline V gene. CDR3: CASSFPSPNQPQHF. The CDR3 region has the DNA TGTGCCAGCAGTTTCCCGAGCCCCAATCAGCCCCAGCATTTT.

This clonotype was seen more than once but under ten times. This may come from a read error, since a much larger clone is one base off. CDR3 coding DNA: TGTGCCAGCAGGCCCAGGCCGGGAAGCACTGAAGCTTTCTTT. Protein product: CASRPRPGSTEAFF. V is TRBV28 and J is TRBJ1-1; D gene uncertain. The germline V gene has CDR1 MDHEN and CDR2 SYDVKM. CDR3 length equals 14 residues. V lost 6 bases and J lost 4, with 15 bases in between. Variable domain in full (rest from reference TRBV28 and TRBJ1-1): DVKVTQSSRYLVKRTGEKVFLECVQDMDHENMFWYRQDPGLGLRLIYFSYDVKMKEKGDIPEGYSVSREKKERFSLILESASTNQTSMYLCASRPRPGSTEAFFGQGTRLTVV.

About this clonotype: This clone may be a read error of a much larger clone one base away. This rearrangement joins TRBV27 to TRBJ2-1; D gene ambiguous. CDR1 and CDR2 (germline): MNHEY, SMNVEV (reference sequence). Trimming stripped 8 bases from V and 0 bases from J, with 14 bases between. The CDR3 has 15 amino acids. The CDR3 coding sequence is TGTGCCAGCGGACCCGGACGGAGCTCCTACAATGAGCAGTTCTTC. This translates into CASGPGRSSYNEQFF.

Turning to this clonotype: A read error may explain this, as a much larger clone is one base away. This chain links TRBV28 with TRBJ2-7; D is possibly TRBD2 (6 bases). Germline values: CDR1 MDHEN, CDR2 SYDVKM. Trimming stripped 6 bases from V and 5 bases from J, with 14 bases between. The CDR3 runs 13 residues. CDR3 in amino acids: CASRLHGGNEQYF. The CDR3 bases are TGTGCCAGCAGACTCCACGGAGGGAACGAGCAGTACTTC.

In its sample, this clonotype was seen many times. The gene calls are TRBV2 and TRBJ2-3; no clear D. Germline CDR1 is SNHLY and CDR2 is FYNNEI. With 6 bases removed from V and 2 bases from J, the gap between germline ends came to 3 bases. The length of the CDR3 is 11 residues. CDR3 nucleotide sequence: TGTGCCAGCAGACTCACAGATACGCAGTATTTT. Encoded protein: CASRLTDTQYF.

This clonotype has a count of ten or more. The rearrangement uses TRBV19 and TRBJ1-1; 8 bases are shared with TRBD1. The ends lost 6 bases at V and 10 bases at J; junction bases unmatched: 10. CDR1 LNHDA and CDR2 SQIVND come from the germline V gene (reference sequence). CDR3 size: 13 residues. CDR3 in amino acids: CASSAGQGTLAFF. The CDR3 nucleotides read TGTGCCAGTAGCGCAGGACAGGGTACTTTAGCTTTCTTT.

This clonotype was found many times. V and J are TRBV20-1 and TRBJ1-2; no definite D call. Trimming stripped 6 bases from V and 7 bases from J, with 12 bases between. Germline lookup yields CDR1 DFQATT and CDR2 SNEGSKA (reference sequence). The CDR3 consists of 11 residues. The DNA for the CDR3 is TGCAGTGCCACGGACCGGAGTGGCTACACCTTC. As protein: CSATDRSGYTF.

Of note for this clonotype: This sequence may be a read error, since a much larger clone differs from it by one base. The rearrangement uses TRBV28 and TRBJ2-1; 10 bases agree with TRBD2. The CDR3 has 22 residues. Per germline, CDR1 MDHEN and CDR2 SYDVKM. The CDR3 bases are TGTGCCATCAGTTTTCTTCGTCGGAGGGGGCAGGCTAGCGGGAGTAATGACAATGAGCAGTTCTTC. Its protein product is CAISFLRRRGQASGSNDNEQFF.

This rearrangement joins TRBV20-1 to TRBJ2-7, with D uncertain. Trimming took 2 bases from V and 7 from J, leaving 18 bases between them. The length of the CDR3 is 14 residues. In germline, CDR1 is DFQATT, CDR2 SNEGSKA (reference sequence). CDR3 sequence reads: CSARWRTAPFEQYF. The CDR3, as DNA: TGCAGTGCTAGATGGAGAACAGCCCCCTTTGAGCAGTACTTC.

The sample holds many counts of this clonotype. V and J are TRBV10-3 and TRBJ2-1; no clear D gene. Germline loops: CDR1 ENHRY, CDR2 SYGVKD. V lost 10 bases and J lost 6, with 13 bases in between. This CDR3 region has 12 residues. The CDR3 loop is CATFAGRNEQFF. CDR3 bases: TGTGCCACCTTCGCAGGACGCAATGAGCAGTTCTTC.

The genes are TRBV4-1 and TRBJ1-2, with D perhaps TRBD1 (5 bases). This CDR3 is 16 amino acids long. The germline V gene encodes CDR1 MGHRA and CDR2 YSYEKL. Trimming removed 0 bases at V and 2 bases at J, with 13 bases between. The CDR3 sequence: CASSQDRGRVNYGYTF. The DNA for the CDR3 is TGCGCCAGCAGCCAAGATCGGGGCAGGGTGAACTATGGCTACACCTTC.

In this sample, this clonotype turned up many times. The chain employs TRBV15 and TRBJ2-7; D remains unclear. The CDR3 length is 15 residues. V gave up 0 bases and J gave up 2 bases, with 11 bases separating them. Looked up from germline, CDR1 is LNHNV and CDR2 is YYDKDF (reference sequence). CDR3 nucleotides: TGTGCCACCAGCAGAGACAGGAGTCTAGCCTACGAGCAGTACTTC. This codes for CATSRDRSLAYEQYF.

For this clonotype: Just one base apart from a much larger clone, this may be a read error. The DNA for the CDR3 is TGTGCCATCAGTGACGGGACAGTCGCTACTGAGCAGTCCTTC. Encoded protein: CAISDGTVATEQSF. The gene calls are TRBV10-3 and TRBJ2-1, with 7 positions matching TRBD1. Germline V gene lookup returns CDR1 ENHRY and CDR2 SYGVKD. The CDR3 is made up of 14 amino acids.

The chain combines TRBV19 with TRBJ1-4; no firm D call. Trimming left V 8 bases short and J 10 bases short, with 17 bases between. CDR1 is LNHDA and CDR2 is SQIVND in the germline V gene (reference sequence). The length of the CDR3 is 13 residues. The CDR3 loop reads CASSLEAGRKLFF. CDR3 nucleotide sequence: TGTGCCAGTTCCCTTGAGGCAGGAAGAAAACTGTTTTTT.

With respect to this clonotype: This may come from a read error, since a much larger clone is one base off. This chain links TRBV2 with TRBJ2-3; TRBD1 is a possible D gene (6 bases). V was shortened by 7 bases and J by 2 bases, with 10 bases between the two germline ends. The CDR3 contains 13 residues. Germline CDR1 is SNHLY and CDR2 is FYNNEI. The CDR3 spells CASNRGSTDTQYF. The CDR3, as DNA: TGTGCCAGCAATAGGGGGTCCACAGATACGCAGTATTTT. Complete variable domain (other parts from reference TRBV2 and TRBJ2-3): EPEVTQTPSHQVTQMGQEVILRCVPISNHLYFYWYRQILGQKVEFLVSFYNNEISEKSEIFDDQFSVERPDGSNFTLKIRSTKLEDSAMYFCASNRGSTDTQYFGPGTRLTVL.

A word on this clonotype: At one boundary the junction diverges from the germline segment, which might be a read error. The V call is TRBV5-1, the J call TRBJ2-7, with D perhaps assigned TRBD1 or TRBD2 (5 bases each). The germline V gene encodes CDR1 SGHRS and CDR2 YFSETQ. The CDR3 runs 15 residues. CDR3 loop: CASSLEPGRTYEQCF. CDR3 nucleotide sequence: TGCGCCAGCAGCTTGGAGCCGGGACGGACCTACGAGCAGTGCTTC.

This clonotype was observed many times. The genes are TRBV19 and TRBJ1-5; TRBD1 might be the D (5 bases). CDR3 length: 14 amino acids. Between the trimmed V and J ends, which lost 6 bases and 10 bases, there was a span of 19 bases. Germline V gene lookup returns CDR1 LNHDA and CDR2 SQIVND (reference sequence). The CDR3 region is CASSEVWGSGPQHF. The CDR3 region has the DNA TGTGCCAGTAGCGAGGTCTGGGGCAGCGGTCCCCAGCATTTT.

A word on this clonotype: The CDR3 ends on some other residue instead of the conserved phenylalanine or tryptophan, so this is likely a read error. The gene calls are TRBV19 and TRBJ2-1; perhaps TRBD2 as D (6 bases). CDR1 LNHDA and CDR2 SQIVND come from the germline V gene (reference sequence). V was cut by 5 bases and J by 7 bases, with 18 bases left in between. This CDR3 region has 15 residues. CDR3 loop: CASSSRERVRNEQFL. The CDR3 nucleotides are TGTGCCAGTAGTTCACGAGAGCGGGTGAGGAATGAGCAGTTCCTC.

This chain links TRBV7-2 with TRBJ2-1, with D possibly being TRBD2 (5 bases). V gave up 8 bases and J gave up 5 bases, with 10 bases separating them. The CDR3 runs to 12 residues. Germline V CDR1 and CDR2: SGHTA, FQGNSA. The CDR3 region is CASLEGNNEQFF. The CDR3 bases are TGTGCCAGCTTAGAGGGAAACAATGAGCAGTTCTTC.

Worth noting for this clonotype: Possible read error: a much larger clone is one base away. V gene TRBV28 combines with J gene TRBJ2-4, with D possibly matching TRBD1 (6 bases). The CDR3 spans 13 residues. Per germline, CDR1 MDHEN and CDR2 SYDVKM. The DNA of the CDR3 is TGTGCCGGCAGTATACAGGGTTCGGGGATTCAGTACTTC. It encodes CAGSIQGSGIQYF.

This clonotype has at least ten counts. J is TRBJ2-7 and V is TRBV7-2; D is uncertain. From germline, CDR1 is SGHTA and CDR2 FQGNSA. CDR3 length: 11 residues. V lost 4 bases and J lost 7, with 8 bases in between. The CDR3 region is CASSSNKEQYF. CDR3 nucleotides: TGTGCCAGCAGCTCAAATAAAGAGCAGTACTTC.

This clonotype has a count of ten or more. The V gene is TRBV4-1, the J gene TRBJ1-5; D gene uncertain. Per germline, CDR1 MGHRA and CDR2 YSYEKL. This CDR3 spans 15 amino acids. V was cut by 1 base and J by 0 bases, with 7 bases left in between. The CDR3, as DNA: TGCGCCAGCAGCCAAGGCTTCGATAGCAATCAGCCCCAGCATTTT. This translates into CASSQGFDSNQPQHF.

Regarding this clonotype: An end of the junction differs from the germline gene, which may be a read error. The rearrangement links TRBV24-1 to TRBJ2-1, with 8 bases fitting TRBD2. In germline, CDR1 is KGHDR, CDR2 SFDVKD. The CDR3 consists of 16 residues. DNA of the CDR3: TGTGCCACCATTGATTTGCTCAGCGGGAGTAACAATGAGCAGTTCTTC. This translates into CATIDLLSGSNNEQFF.

The CDR3, as DNA: TGTGCCAGCTCCCAGACAGGGATTAATGAAAAACTGTTTTTT. Translated: CASSQTGINEKLFF. The chain joins TRBV18 to TRBJ1-4; 7 bases are a match to TRBD1. J gave up 4 bases and V 6 bases, and 5 bases lay outside the gene matches. In germline, CDR1 is KGHSH, CDR2 LQKENI. This CDR3 has 14 amino acids.

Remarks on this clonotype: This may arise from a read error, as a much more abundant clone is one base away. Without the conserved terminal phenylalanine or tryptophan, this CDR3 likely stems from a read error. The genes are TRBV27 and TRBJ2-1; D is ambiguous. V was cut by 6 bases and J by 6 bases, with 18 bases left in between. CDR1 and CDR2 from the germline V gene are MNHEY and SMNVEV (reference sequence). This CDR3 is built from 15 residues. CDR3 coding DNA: TGTGCCAGCAGCTTTTTAATCCCCTCGTCCAATGAGCAGTTCTTG. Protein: CASSFLIPSSNEQFL.

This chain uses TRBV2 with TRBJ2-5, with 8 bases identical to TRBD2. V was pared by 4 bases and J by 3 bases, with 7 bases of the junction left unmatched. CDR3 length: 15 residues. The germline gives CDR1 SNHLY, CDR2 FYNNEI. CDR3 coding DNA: TGTGCCAGCAGTGTTCTAGCGGGCAGAAAAGAGACCCAGTACTTC. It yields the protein CASSVLAGRKETQYF.

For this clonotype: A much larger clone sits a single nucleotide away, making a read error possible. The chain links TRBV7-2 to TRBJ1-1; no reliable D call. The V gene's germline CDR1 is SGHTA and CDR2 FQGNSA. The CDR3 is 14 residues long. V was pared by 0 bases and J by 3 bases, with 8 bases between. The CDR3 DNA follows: TGTGCCAGCAGCTTAGCAGGCTGGCACACTGAAGCTTTCTTT. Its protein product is CASSLAGWHTEAFF.